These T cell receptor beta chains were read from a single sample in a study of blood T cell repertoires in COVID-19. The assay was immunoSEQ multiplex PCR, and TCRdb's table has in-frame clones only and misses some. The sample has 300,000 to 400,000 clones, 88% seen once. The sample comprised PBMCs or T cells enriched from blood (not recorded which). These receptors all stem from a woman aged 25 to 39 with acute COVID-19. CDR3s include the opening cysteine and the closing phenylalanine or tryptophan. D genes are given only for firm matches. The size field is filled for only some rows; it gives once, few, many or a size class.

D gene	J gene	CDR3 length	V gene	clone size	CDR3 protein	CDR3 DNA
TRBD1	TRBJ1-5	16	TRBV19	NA	CASTLALTGANQPQHF	TGTGCCAGTACCTTGGCCCTGACAGGGGCAAATCAGCCCCAGCATTTT
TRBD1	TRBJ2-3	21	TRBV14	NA	CASSSHRDRVIYAGTSDTQYF	TGTGCCAGCAGCTCTCACCGGGACAGGGTAATTTACGCAGGGACGTCAGATACGCAGTATTTT
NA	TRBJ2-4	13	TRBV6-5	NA	CASSYSGGNRAYF	TGTGCCAGCAGTTACTCTGGCGGGAATCGAGCGTACTTC
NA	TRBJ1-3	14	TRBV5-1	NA	CASSSRGSGNTIYF	TGCGCCAGCAGCTCCCGCGGGTCAGGAAACACCATATATTTT
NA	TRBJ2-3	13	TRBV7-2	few	CASSPSRTDTQYF	TGTGCCAGCAGCCCGTCCAGAACAGATACGCAGTATTTT
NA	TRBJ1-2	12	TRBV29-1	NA	CSVNEPGIDYTF	TGCAGCGTAAATGAACCCGGGATTGACTACACCTTC
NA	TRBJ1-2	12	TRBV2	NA	CASEYSAYGYTF	TGTGCCAGCGAGTATAGTGCCTATGGCTACACCTTC
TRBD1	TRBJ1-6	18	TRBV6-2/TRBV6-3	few	CASRPGTGGAEYNSPLHF	TGTGCCAGCAGACCTGGGACAGGGGGCGCCGAATATAATTCACCCCTCCACTTT
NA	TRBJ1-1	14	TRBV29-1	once	CSVNRPGWSTEAFF	TGCAGCGTTAACCGGCCAGGGTGGTCGACTGAAGCTTTCTTT
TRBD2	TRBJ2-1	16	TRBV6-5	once	CASSYSTSGGRNEQFF	TGTGCCAGCAGTTACTCGACCAGCGGGGGAAGAAATGAGCAGTTCTTC
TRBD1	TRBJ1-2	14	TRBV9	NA	CASSATGGVDGYTF	TGTGCCAGCAGCGCCACAGGGGGGGTTGATGGCTACACCTTC
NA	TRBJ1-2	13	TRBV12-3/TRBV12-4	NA	CASSPAVNYGYTF	TGTGCCAGCAGTCCGGCGGTGAACTATGGCTACACCTTC
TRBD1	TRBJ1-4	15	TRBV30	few	CAWSVPGTDHEKLFF	TGTGCCTGGAGTGTACCGGGGACAGATCATGAAAAACTGTTTTTT
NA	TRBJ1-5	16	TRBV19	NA	CASSIVRFPSNQPQHF	TGTGCCAGTAGTATAGTCAGGTTTCCGAGCAATCAGCCCCAGCATTTT